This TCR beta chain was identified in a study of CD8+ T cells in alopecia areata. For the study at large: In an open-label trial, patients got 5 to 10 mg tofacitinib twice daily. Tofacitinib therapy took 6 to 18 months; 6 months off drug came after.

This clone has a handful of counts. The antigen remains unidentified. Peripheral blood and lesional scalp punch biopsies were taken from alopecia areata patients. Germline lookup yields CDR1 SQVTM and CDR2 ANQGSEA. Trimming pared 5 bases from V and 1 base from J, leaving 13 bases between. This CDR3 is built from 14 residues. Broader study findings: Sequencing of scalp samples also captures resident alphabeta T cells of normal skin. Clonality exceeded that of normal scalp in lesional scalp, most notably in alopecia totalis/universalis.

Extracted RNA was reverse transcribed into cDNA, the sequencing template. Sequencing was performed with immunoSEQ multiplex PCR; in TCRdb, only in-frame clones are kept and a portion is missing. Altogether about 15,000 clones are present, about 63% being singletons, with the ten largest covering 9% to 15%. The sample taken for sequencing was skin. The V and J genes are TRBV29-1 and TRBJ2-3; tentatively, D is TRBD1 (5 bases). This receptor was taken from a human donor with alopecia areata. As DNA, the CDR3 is TGCAGCGTTTCGGTCTGGGGCGGCACAGATACGCAGTATTTT. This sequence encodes CSVSVWGGTDTQYF.